This record looks at one TCR beta chain sequence and its context. This specimen comes from a study of control samples from healthy donors and cancer patients. CDR3 size: 15 residues. V was pared by 7 bases and J by 2 bases, with 2 bases of the junction left unmatched. Looked up from germline, CDR1 is LNHDA and CDR2 is SQIVND (reference sequence). Data came from immunoSEQ multiplex PCR; TCRdb stores just in-frame clones and leaves some out. The data show roughly 100,000 clones, about 80% seen once. The clonotype comes from a woman aged 45-59 years in good health. The chain couples TRBV19 to TRBJ2-2, with 12 bases aligning to TRBD2. Sequencing used blood. The CDR3 is CASKLAGGNTGELFF. DNA of the CDR3: TGTGCCAGTAAACTAGCGGGGGGAAACACCGGGGAGCTGTTTTTT.